This section outlines one T cell receptor (beta chain) sequence together with its context. The antigen remains unidentified. The entry originates in a study of CXCR3-negative and CXCR3-positive naive CD8 T cells. Naive CD8+ T cells carried a CD45RO-CCR7+CD27+CD95- phenotype. Study results and caveats: CD5 surface expression was similar among naive subsets, and TCR strength was estimated by inference from TRB CDR3 properties. Greater hydrophobicity was found in TRB CDR3s of CXCR3-positive naive cells than of CXCR3-negative naive cells. Naive CXCR3-negative and CXCR3-positive cells had similar TRBV-TRBJ usage; memory differed. Fresh PBMCs went into most assays, and CXCR3 expression partly declined after cryopreservation.

The CDR3 has 13 residues. Germline loops: CDR1 MNHEY, CDR2 SVGEGT. Preparation of TRB cDNA libraries relied on 5' RACE carrying UMI labels. From its re-call of the 5' RACE reads, TCRdb lists each CDR3 protein once, without DNA. Its table lists some 120,000 distinct CDR3 sequences. Input material: naive CXCR3+ CD8+ T cells from blood. Subset indicated: CD45RO-CCR7+CD27+CD95- naive CD8+ T cells expressing CXCR3 (TNR3+). The chain uses TRBV6-2 or TRBV6-3 and TRBJ2-7. This receptor was obtained from a human donor in good health. Some clones in this sample may be carry-over from other donors' samples. Here the CDR3 reads CASSYFRSYEQYF.